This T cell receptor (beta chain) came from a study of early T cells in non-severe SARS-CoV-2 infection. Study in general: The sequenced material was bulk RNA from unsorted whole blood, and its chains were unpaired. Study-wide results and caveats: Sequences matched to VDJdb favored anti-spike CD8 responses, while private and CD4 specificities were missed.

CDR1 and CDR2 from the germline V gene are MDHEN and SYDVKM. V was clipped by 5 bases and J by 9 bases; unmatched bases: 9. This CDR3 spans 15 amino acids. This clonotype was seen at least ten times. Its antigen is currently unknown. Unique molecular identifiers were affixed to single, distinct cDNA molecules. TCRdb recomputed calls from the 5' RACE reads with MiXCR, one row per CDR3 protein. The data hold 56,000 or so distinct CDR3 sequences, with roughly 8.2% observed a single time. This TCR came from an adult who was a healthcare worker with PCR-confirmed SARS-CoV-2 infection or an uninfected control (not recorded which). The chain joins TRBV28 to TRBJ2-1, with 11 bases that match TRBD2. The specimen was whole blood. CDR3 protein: CASSLSVAGGGEQFF. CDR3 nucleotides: TGTGCCAGCAGTCTATCCGTAGCGGGAGGGGGTGAGCAGTTCTTC.